Reported below is one T cell receptor (beta chain). The data stem from a study of molecular identifiers for immune sequencing clone quantification. V lost 5 bases to trimming and J lost 0 bases, with 12 bases between them. The CDR3 length is 15 residues. Germline V gene data show CDR1 as PRHDT and CDR2 as FYEKMQ (reference sequence). Each CDR3 protein gets one entry after TCRdb re-called the PCR reads with MiXCR. Of more than 450,000 distinct CDR3 sequences in the sample, around a fifth are singletons; the top ten hold roughly 0.81%. The sequence derives from a human donor in good health. Some libraries in this study had Jurkat cell RNA spiked in. The chain employs TRBV13 and TRBJ2-3; possible D gene TRBD1, 5 bases. The specimen was naive CD8+ T cells from blood, with Jurkat cell RNA spiked in. Indicated subset: FACS-sorted CD8+CD4-CCR7+CD45RA+ naive T cells. CDR3 nucleotide sequence: TGTGCCAGCAGCCTCCTCGGACAAAGCACAGATACGCAGTATTTT. Translated, it gives CASSLLGQSTDTQYF.